The clone carrying this T cell receptor (beta chain) was observed many times. From the RT-PCR reads, TCRdb called clonotypes with MiXCR, one entry per CDR3 protein. The table shows approximately 720,000 distinct CDR3 sequences, with 12% to 15% occurring only once. This CDR3 spans 19 amino acids. The V gene's germline CDR1 is SGHTA and CDR2 FQGNSA. V lost 2 bases and J lost 0; bases outside the gene matches: 10. Input material: memory CD4+ T cells from blood. This sequence was found in a female donor in good health, serving as a healthy control. The rearrangement links TRBV7-2 to TRBJ2-6, with 7 bases lining up with TRBD1. CDR3 coding DNA: TGTGCCAGCAGCTTAAGGGGGCAGGGCCCAAACTCTGGGGCCAACGTCCTGACTTTC. Its translation: CASSLRGQGPNSGANVLTF.